Below are 16 T cell receptor beta chains sequenced from a single sample in a study of T cell changes during pregnancy in multiple sclerosis. Profiling relied on immunoSEQ multiplex PCR, and the TCRdb table lists in-frame clones only, not all of them. The sample consists of approximately 84,000 clones, nearly 95% of them appearing once. The sequencing used peripheral blood, collected in the second trimester of pregnancy. These receptors all stem from a female donor in good health, enrolled as a control in a pregnancy study.

The V call is TRBV7-9, the J call TRBJ2-1; 7 bases map to TRBD2. The CDR3 has 15 amino acids. Germline-derived CDR1 and CDR2 are SEHNR and FQNEAQ (reference sequence). Trimming at V came to 6 bases and at J to 5 bases, leaving 10 bases not matched to a gene. The CDR3 reads CASSPRASGDNEQFF. DNA of the CDR3: TGTGCCAGCAGTCCGAGGGCTAGCGGAGACAATGAGCAGTTCTTC.

The V call is TRBV5-4, the J call TRBJ2-3; the match to TRBD2 covers 9 bases. The germline V gene has CDR1 SGHNT and CDR2 YYREEE (reference sequence). V was pared by 3 bases and J by 0 bases, with 2 bases of the junction left unmatched. The CDR3 spans 15 residues. In DNA, the CDR3 is TGTGCCAGCAGCTCGGGACTAGCAAGCACAGATACGCAGTATTTT. Protein sequence: CASSSGLASTDTQYF.

The chain combines TRBV5-1 with TRBJ2-3, with 7 bases matching TRBD2. Germline assignment: CDR1 SGHRS and CDR2 YFSETQ. The CDR3 has 15 amino acids. J gave up 2 bases and V 4 bases, and 7 bases lay outside the gene matches. The CDR3 protein is CASSGGLTLTDTQYF. The CDR3 DNA is TGCGCCAGCAGCGGGGGACTAACCCTCACAGATACGCAGTATTTT.

The chain is built from TRBV7-9 and TRBJ2-7; a possible D gene is TRBD1 (6 bases). The CDR3 extends over 15 amino acids. The V end lost 4 bases, the J end lost 2 bases, and 15 bases lay between the germline ends. The V gene's germline CDR1 is SEHNR and CDR2 FQNEAQ (reference sequence). The CDR3 loop is CASSSDRGFPYEQYF. The CDR3 bases are TGTGCCAGCAGCTCCGATAGGGGGTTCCCCTACGAGCAGTACTTC.

CDR3 sequence: CASTRGGNTEAFF. CDR3 nucleotides: TGTGCCAGCACGAGGGGGGGGAACACTGAAGCTTTCTTT. J is TRBJ1-1 and V is TRBV9; TRBD1 is a possible D gene (6 bases). Germline V CDR1 and CDR2: SGDLS, YYNGEE. Deletions cut 6 bases from V and 1 base from J, with 10 bases between. There are 13 residues in the CDR3.

This clone appeared a single time. The chain joins TRBV5-4 to TRBJ2-7, with 11 bases fitting TRBD1. The CDR3 sequence is 17 residues long. The junction had 12 bases not matched to a gene; V was cut back by 2 bases and J by 5 bases. CDR1 and CDR2 (germline): SGHNT, YYREEE (reference sequence). The DNA for the CDR3 is TGTGCCAGCAGCTTTAGGACAGGGGGCGTTTTTGACCACGAGCAGTACTTC. Translation gives CASSFRTGGVFDHEQYF.

J is TRBJ1-2 and V is TRBV28, with TRBD1 matching over 12 bases. The germline gives CDR1 MDHEN, CDR2 SYDVKM. The CDR3 is 15 amino acids. Trimming took 6 bases from V and 8 from J; bases not matched to a gene: 10. CDR3 DNA: TGTGCCAGCAGCTTACACCGGGACAGGGGGCGGGGCTACACCTTC. Amino acid sequence: CASSLHRDRGRGYTF.

V usage is TRBV18 and J usage is TRBJ2-3, with 10 bases matching TRBD1. Germline CDR1 is KGHSH and CDR2 is LQKENI. V was pared by 1 base and J by 2 bases, with 6 bases of the junction left unmatched. This CDR3 contains 17 residues. The CDR3 is CASSPLPGTGATDTQYF. In nucleotides, the CDR3 is TGTGCCAGCTCACCACTTCCCGGGACAGGGGCCACAGATACGCAGTATTTT.

The chain combines TRBV27 with TRBJ2-3; possibly TRBD2 for D (5 bases). V was pared by 2 bases and J by 5 bases, with 11 bases between. The CDR3 length is 14 residues. From germline, CDR1 is MNHEY and CDR2 SMNVEV (reference sequence). In DNA form, the CDR3 reads TGTGCCAGCAGTTTAGGCGGAGGTGGAGATACGCAGTATTTT. Protein sequence: CASSLGGGGDTQYF.

This chain joins TRBV18 and TRBJ1-5; D ambiguous. V lost 2 bases and J 0 bases, leaving 11 bases between the germline ends. CDR1 KGHSH and CDR2 LQKENI come from the germline V gene. The CDR3 is made up of 16 amino acids. The CDR3 DNA reads TGTGCCAGCTCACCATCACAGCCTGATAGCAATCAGCCCCAGCATTTT. Amino acid sequence: CASSPSQPDSNQPQHF.

The chain links TRBV28 to TRBJ2-1, with 12 nucleotides matching TRBD2. The CDR3 runs to 20 residues. CDR1 and CDR2 (germline): MDHEN, SYDVKM. J gave up 8 bases and V 5 bases, and 22 bases lay outside the gene matches. CDR3 DNA: TGTGCCAGCAGTCCTTTCGGGGCTAGCGGGAGGGGGGTACTCGGGGATGAGCAGTTCTTC. Amino acids: CASSPFGASGRGVLGDEQFF.

The chain combines TRBV28 with TRBJ2-5, with 7 bases identical to TRBD1. Germline lookup yields CDR1 MDHEN and CDR2 SYDVKM. V lost 8 bases and J lost 1; bases outside the gene matches: 7. This CDR3 comprises 14 residues. CDR3 protein: CASGQQGSQETQYF. The CDR3 nucleotides read TGTGCCAGCGGACAACAGGGGAGCCAAGAGACCCAGTACTTC.

V and J are TRBV6-1 and TRBJ1-5; 7 bases are shared with TRBD1. CDR1 MNHNS and CDR2 SASEGT come from the germline V gene. CDR3 length: 15 residues. Unmatched junction bases numbered 4, after V lost 3 bases and J lost 2 bases. The CDR3 reads CASSEQGGGNQPQHF. DNA for the CDR3: TGTGCCAGCAGTGAGCAAGGGGGCGGCAATCAGCCCCAGCATTTT.

The chain employs TRBV28 and TRBJ2-1, with D possibly matching TRBD2 (5 bases). Germline CDR1 MDHEN, CDR2 SYDVKM. The CDR3 consists of 14 residues. Between the trimmed V and J ends, which lost 4 bases and 0 bases, there was a span of 7 bases. This chain's CDR3 is CASSSDFSYNEQFF. CDR3 nucleotides: TGTGCCAGCAGTTCGGACTTCTCCTACAATGAGCAGTTCTTC.

The V call is TRBV6-1, the J call TRBJ1-5; no definite D call. Trimming removed 0 bases at V and 2 bases at J, with 23 bases between. CDR1 and CDR2 (germline): MNHNS, SASEGT. This CDR3 has 20 residues. The CDR3 here is CASSEAREESNQWGNQPQHF. DNA for the CDR3: TGTGCCAGCAGTGAAGCGCGGGAGGAGTCCAACCAATGGGGCAATCAGCCCCAGCATTTT.

This clone has more than one count but fewer than ten. This rearrangement joins TRBV4-2 to TRBJ1-1; D is possibly TRBD1 (6 bases). CDR1 and CDR2 (germline): LGHNA, YNFKEQ. V gave up 0 bases and J gave up 8 bases, with 7 bases separating them. CDR3 size: 12 residues. In nucleotides, the CDR3 is TGTGCCAGCAGCCAAGATGGGACAGAAGCTTTCTTT. Translated, it gives CASSQDGTEAFF.